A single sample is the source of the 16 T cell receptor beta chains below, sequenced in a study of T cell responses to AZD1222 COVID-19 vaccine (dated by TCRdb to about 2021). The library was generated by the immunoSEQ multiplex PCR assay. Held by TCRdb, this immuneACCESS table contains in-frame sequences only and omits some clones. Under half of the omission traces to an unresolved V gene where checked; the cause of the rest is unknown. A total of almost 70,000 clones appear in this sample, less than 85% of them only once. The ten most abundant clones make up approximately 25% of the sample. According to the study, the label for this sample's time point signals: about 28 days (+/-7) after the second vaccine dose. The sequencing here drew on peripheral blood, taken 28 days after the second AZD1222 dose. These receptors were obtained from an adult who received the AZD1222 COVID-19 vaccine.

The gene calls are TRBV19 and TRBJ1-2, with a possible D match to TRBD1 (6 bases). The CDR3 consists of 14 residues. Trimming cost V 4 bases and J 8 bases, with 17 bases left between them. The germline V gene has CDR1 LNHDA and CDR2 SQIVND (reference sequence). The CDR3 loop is CASSTGVPAVGYTF. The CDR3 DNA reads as TGTGCCAGTAGTACAGGGGTTCCAGCGGTCGGCTACACCTTC.

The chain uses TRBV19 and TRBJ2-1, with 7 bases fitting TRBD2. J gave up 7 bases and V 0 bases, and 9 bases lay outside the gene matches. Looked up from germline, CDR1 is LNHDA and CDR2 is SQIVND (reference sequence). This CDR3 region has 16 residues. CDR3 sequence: CASSIDGLAVGNEQFF. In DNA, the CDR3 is TGTGCCAGTAGTATAGATGGTCTAGCGGTGGGGAATGAGCAGTTCTTC.

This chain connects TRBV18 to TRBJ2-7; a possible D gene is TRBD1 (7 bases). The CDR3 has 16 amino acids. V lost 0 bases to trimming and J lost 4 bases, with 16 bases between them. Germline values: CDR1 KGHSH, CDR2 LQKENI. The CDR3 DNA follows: TGTGCCAGCTCACCACCTGCGCAGGGGGGAACGTACGAGCAGTACTTC. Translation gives CASSPPAQGGTYEQYF.

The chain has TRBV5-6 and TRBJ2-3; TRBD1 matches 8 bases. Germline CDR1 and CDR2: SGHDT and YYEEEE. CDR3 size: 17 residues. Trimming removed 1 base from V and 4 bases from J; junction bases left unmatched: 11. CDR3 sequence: CASSLSRGDRPPDTQYF. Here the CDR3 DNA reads TGTGCCAGCAGCTTGTCGAGGGGGGACAGGCCCCCAGATACGCAGTATTTT.

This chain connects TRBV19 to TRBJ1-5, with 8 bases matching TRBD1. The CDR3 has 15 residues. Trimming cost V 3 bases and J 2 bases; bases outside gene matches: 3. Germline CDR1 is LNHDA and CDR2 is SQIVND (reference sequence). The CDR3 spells CASSIQGAGNQPQHF. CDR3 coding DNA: TGTGCCAGTAGTATCCAGGGGGCTGGCAATCAGCCCCAGCATTTT.

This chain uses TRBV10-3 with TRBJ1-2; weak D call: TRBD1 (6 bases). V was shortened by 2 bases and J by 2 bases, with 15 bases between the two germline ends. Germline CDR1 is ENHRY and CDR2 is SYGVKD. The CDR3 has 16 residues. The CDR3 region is CAISERAKGENYGYTF. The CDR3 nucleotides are TGTGCCATCAGTGAGAGGGCTAAGGGGGAGAACTATGGCTACACCTTC.

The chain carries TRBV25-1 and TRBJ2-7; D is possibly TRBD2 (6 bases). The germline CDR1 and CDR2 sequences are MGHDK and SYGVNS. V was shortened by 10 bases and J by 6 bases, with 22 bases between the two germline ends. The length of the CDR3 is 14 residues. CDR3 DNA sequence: TGTGCCACCGCTTTCGGGAGCGGGCGGGCCGAGCAGTACTTC. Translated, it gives CATAFGSGRAEQYF.

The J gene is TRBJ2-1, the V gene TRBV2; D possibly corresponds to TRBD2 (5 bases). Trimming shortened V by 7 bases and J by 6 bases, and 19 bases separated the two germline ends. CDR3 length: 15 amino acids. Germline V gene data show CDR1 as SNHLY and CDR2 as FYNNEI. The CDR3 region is CASIGAASRFNEQFF. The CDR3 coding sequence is TGTGCCAGCATTGGAGCGGCTAGTAGGTTCAATGAGCAGTTCTTC.

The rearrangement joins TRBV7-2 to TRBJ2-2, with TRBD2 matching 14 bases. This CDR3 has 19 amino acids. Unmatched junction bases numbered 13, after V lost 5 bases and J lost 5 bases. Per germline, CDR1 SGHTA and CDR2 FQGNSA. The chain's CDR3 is CASSPTWPGLAGETGELFF. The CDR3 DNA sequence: TGTGCCAGCAGCCCTACTTGGCCGGGACTAGCGGGAGAAACCGGGGAGCTGTTTTTT. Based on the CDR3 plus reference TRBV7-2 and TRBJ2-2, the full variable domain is GAGVSQSPSNKVTEKGKDVELRCDPISGHTALYWYRQSLGQGLEFLIYFQGNSAPDKSGLPSDRFSAERTGGSVSTLTIQRTQQEDSAVYLCASSPTWPGLAGETGELFFGEGSRLTVL.

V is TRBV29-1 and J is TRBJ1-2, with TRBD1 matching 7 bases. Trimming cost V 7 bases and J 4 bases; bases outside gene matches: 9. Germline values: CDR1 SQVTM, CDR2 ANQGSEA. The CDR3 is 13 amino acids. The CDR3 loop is CSGRQGRGYGYTF. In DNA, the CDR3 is TGCAGCGGCAGACAGGGAAGAGGCTATGGCTACACCTTC. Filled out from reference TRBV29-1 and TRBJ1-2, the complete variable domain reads SAVISQKPSRDICQRGTSLTIQCQVDSQVTMMFWYRQQPGQSLTLIATANQGSEATYESGFVIDKFPISRPNLTFSTLTVSNMSPEDSSIYLCSGRQGRGYGYTFGSGTRLTVV.

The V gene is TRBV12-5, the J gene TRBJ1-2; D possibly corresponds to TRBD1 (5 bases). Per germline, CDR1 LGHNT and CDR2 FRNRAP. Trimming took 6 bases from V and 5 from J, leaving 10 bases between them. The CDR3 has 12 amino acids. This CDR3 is CASGDRFYGYTF. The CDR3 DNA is TGTGCTAGTGGAGACAGATTTTATGGCTACACCTTC.

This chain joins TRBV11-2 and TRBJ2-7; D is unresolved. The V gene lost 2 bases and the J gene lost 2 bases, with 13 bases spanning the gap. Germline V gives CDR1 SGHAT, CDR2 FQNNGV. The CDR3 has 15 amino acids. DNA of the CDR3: TGTGCCAGCAGCTTATTTGGGTCCAGGACCTACGAGCAGTACTTC. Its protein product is CASSLFGSRTYEQYF.

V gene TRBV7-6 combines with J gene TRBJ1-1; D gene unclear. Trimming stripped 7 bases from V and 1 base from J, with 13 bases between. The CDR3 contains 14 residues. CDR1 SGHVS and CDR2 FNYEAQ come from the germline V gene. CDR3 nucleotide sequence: TGTGCCAGCACCTCCCCGCCAAGGAACACTGAAGCTTTCTTT. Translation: CASTSPPRNTEAFF.

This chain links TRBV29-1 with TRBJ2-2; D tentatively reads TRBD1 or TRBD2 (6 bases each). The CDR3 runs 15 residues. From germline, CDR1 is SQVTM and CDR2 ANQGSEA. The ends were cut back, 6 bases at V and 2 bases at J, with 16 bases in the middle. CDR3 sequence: CSVGVRGGNTGELFF. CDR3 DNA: TGCAGCGTAGGGGTCAGGGGAGGCAACACCGGGGAGCTGTTTTTT.

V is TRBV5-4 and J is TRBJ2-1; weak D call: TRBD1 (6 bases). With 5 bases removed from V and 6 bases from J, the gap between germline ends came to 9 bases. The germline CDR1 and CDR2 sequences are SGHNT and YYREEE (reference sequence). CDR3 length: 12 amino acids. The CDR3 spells CASSWDTNEQFF. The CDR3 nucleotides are TGTGCCAGCAGTTGGGACACCAATGAGCAGTTCTTC.

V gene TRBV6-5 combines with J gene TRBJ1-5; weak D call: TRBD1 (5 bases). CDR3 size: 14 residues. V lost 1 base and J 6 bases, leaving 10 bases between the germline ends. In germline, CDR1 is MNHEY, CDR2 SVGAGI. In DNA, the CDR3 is TGTGCCAGCAGTTACTATGGCGGGGGTCAGCCCCAGCATTTT. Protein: CASSYYGGGQPQHF.